This TCR beta chain was recorded in a study of beta chain features in type 1 diabetes. The sequenced template was cDNA made from the entire isolated RNA. Data came from immunoSEQ multiplex PCR; TCRdb stores just in-frame clones and leaves some out. Among approximately 150,000 clones, 9.5% to 10% were seen once, and the ten largest hold approximately 0.69%. In germline, CDR1 is SGHAT, CDR2 FQNNGV. CDR3 length: 16 amino acids. Germline trimming cut 4 bases from V and 2 bases from J; bases unmatched to any gene: 3. Sequencing was done on a sample of central memory CD4+ T cells from blood. The TCR originated in a middle-aged woman in good health. The chain is built from TRBV11-2 and TRBJ2-2; 11 positions agree with TRBD1. CDR3: CASSWRTGGNTGELFF. The CDR3 DNA is TGTGCCAGCAGCTGGCGGACAGGGGGCAACACCGGGGAGCTGTTTTTT.